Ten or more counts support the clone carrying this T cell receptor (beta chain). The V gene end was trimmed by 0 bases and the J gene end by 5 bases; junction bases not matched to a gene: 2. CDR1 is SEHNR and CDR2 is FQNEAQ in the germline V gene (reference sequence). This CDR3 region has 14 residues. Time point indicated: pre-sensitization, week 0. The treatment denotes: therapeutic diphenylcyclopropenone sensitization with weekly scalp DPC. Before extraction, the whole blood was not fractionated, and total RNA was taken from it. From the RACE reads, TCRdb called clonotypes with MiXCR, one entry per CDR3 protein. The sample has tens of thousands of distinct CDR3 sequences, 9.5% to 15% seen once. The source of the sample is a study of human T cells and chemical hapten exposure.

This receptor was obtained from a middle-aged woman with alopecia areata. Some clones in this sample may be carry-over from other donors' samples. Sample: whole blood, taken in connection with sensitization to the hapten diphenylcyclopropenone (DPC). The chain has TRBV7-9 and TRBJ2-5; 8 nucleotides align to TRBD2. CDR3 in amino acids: CASSLASGKETQYF. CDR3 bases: TGTGCCAGCAGCTTAGCTAGCGGGAAGGAGACCCAGTACTTC.